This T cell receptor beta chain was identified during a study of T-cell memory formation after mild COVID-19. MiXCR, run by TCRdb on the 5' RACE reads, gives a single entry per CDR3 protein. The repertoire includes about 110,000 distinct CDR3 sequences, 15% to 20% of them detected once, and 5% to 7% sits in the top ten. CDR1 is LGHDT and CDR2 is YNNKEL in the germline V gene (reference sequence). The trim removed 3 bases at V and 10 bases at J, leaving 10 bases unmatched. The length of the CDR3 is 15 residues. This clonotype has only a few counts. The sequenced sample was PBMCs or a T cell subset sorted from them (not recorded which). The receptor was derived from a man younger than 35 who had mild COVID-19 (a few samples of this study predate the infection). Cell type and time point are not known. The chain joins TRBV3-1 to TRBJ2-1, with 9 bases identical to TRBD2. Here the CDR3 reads CASSHGASGVREQFF. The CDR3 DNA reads TGTGCCAGCAGCCACGGGGCTAGCGGGGTTCGAGAGCAGTTCTTC.